These T cell receptor beta chains were read from a single sample in a study of T cell repertoires in cytomegalovirus infection. Their specific antigens are unknown. TCRdb re-analysed the reads in MiXCR, keeping a single row per CDR3 protein. There are approximately 83,000 distinct CDR3 sequences in the sample; 20% to 30% occur only once, and 50% lies in the top ten. The sample here was CD8+ T cells from cultured PBMCs, taken from culture after CMV antigen stimulation. The receptors here all came from a human donor in good health (CMV status not recorded). Some clones in this sample may be carry-over from other donors' samples. CDR3s include the opening cysteine and the closing phenylalanine or tryptophan.

CDR3: CASSSDGNTGELFF
J: TRBJ2-2
V: TRBV27

CDR3: CASSYTTNPEQYF
J: TRBJ2-7
V: TRBV7-8

CDR3: CASGWGSSYEQYF
J: TRBJ2-7
V: TRBV12-5

CDR3: CASSLDPAGGLYEQFF
J: TRBJ2-1
V: TRBV7-8

CDR3: CASSPPKPYEQYF
J: TRBJ2-7
V: TRBV6-5

CDR3: CASSQFGVDEQFF
J: TRBJ2-1
V: TRBV14

CDR3: CASSYGEGDTQYF
J: TRBJ2-3
V: TRBV7-7

CDR3: CASSPIGSGGYTF
J: TRBJ1-2
V: TRBV7-9

CDR3: CASSPGTGGREQYF
J: TRBJ2-7
V: TRBV27

CDR3: CASSPILDMNTEAFF
J: TRBJ1-1
V: TRBV28

CDR3: CATWAGVSTDTQYF
J: TRBJ2-3
V: TRBV10-3

CDR3: CSASGGVLGRLNTEAFF
J: TRBJ1-1
V: TRBV20-1

CDR3: CASSSGTPPGAFF
J: TRBJ1-1
V: TRBV7-9

CDR3: CASSLGGDYNSPLHF
J: TRBJ1-6
V: TRBV7-8

CDR3: CASSHRFTDTQYF
J: TRBJ2-3
V: TRBV27

CDR3: CATSDSLGPQHF
J: TRBJ1-5
V: TRBV24-1

CDR3: CASSQGPLGTEAFF
J: TRBJ1-1
V: TRBV3-1

CDR3: CASSYAPGTDTQYF
J: TRBJ2-3
V: TRBV6-6

CDR3: CATRNGLAGSNEQFF
J: TRBJ2-1
V: TRBV15

CDR3: CASSQDSGMVRGYTF
J: TRBJ1-2
V: TRBV4-1

CDR3: CASSSLGLAGAGELFF
J: TRBJ2-2
V: TRBV5-1

CDR3: CASSLIVRGKESPGELFF
J: TRBJ2-2
V: TRBV2

CDR3: CASSWDRGGYGYTF
J: TRBJ1-2
V: TRBV25-1

CDR3: CASSLSKLAGTTQYF
J: TRBJ2-3
V: TRBV27

CDR3: CASTKRTRPVEQFF
J: TRBJ2-1
V: TRBV7-2

CDR3: CASTPPGSYEQYF
J: TRBJ2-7
V: TRBV7-4

CDR3: CASSFTGTNEKLFF
J: TRBJ1-4
V: TRBV12-3/TRBV12-4

CDR3: CANQQIDSRSTAELFF
J: TRBJ2-2
V: TRBV7-6

CDR3: CASSAFVGPQETQYF
J: TRBJ2-5
V: TRBV9

CDR3: CASGSTGVTGELFF
J: TRBJ2-2
V: TRBV12-5

CDR3: CATSMGNPLTDTQYF
J: TRBJ2-3
V: TRBV15

CDR3: CATIPRQGTGAGGYTF
J: TRBJ1-2
V: TRBV12-3/TRBV12-4

CDR3: CASSLLGNTEAFF
J: TRBJ1-1
V: TRBV7-9

CDR3: CATSRDRTGRETQYF
J: TRBJ2-5
V: TRBV15

CDR3: CASSGLTGSNQPQHF
J: TRBJ1-5
V: TRBV28

CDR3: CSARPVAGQSSYEQYF
J: TRBJ2-7
V: TRBV20-1